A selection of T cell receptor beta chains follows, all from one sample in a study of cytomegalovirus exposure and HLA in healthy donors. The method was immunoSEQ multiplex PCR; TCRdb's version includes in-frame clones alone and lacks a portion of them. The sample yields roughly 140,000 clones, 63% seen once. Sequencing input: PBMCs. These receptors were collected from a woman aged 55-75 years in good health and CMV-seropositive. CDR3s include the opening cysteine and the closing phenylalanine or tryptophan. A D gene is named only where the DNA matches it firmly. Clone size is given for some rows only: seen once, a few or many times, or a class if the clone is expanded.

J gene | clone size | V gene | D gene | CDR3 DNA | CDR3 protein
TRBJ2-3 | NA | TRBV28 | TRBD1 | TGTGCCAGCAGTTTCACTCCCTCGAACGGACAGGGGGGTAATACGCAGTATTTT | CASSFTPSNGQGGNTQYF
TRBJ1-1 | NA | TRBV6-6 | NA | TGTGCCAGTATTAGGGACATGAACACTGAAGCTTTCTTT | CASIRDMNTEAFF
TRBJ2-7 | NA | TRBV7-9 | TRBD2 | TGTGCCAGCAGCAAGGGCCTAGCGGGCGAGCAGTACTTC | CASSKGLAGEQYF
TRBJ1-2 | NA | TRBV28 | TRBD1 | TGTGCCAGCAGCACACCCGGCGCTCTCGACAGGGTTAACTATGGCTACACCTTC | CASSTPGALDRVNYGYTF
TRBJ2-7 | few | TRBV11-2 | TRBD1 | TGTGCCAGCAGCCCTAGTGGGACAGGGCGCGAGCAGTACTTC | CASSPSGTGREQYF
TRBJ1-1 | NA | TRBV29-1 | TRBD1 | TGCAGCGTTGGGGCAGGGGGAGTGAACACTGAAGCTTTCTTT | CSVGAGGVNTEAFF
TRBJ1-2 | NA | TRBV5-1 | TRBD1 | TGCGCCAGCAGCTTGGAACAGGGGGACAACTATGGCTACACCTTC | CASSLEQGDNYGYTF
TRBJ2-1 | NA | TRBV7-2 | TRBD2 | TGTGCCAGCAGCCAGGCGCGGGAGGCCTACTACAATGAGCAGTTCTTC | CASSQAREAYYNEQFF
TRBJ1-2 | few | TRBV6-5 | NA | TGTGCCAGCAGTTACGGAGGGAATGGCTACACCTTC | CASSYGGNGYTF
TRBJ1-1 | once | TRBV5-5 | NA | TGTGCCAGCGGCCAGGGGACCATGAACACTGAAGCTTTCTTT | CASGQGTMNTEAFF
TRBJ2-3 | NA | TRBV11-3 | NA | TGTGCCAGCAGCTTAGATATGTCAACTAGCACAGATACGCAGTATTTT | CASSLDMSTSTDTQYF
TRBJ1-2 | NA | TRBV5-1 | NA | TGCGCCAGCAGCTTGGCGGCAGGGGAGAACTATGGCTACACCTTC | CASSLAAGENYGYTF
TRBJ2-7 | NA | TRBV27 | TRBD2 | TGTGCCAGCAGTTCAACTAGCGGGAGGCTTTACGAGCAGTACTTC | CASSSTSGRLYEQYF
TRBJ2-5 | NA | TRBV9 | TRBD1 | TGTGCCAGCAGCGCCGCCGGGACAGGGGGAGAGACCCAGTACTTC | CASSAAGTGGETQYF
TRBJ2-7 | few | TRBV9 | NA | TGTGCCAGCAGCCCTTCGAAGGGGCTAAACACCTACGAGCAGTACTTC | CASSPSKGLNTYEQYF
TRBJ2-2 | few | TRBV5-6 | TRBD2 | TGTGCCAGCAGCTTACTAGCGGGTCTCCCCGGGGAGCTGTTTTTT | CASSLLAGLPGELFF
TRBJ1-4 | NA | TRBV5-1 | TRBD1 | TGCGCCAGCAGCACCAGGACAGGGGTGACCGAAAAACTGTTTTTT | CASSTRTGVTEKLFF
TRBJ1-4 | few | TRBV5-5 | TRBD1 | TGTGCCAGCAGCCTCACACAGGGGAAGTGGACTAATGAAAAACTGTTTTTT | CASSLTQGKWTNEKLFF
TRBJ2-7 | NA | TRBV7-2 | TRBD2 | TGTGCCAGCAGCCTAATAGCGGGGGGGCCTGGAGAGCAGTACTTC | CASSLIAGGPGEQYF
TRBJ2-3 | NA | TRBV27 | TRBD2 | TGTGCCAGCAAGGTGGAGTTAGCGGGTTCAGATACGCAGTATTTT | CASKVELAGSDTQYF